The subject of this entry is one TCR beta chain. As yet, its antigen is unknown. The data were taken from a study of read filtering for tumor transcriptome and immune sequencing. The library was built from around 400 ng RNA with molecular barcoded adaptors for alpha/delta and beta/gamma chains. TCRdb used MiXCR to reprocess the reads, holding one entry per CDR3 protein. The sample contains 20,000 to 25,000 distinct CDR3 sequences, roughly an eighth of which appear only once. The CDR3 runs 15 residues. CDR1 and CDR2 from the germline V gene are SGHKS and YYEKEE (reference sequence). V dropped 1 base and J dropped 0 bases, with 8 bases sitting between them. Study results and caveats: Sorted CD138-negative bone marrow cells were not purified T cells.

Bone marrow was sampled from every patient at the time of active disease. The TCR comes from a donor at least 40 years old with multiple myeloma. This chain joins TRBV5-5 and TRBJ1-3; D unresolved. Sequencing was performed on a population of CD138-negative cells sorted from bone marrow. The CDR3 nucleotides read TGTGCCAGCAGCTTGTACAGAAACTCTGGAAACACCATATATTTT. As protein: CASSLYRNSGNTIYF.